The 22 T cell receptor beta chains below all came from one sample that was sequenced in a study of Ad26.COV2.S vaccination and SARS-CoV-2 variants. As to treatment: 15 to 20 received Ad26.COV2.S at low or high dose, single or two shots; about 5 received placebo; per-sample allocation not given. All samples were drawn on day 63, counting from the first vaccine or placebo injection. The assay was immunoSEQ multiplex PCR, and TCRdb's table has in-frame clones only and misses some. Among about 400,000 clones listed, 83% were seen once. Sample: peripheral blood, taken in a trial of Ad26.COV2.S vaccine versus placebo. The receptors here all came from a person between 18 and 65 years old who received the Ad26.COV2.S COVID-19 vaccine or a placebo.

The chain joins TRBV6-1 to TRBJ1-5, with TRBD1 matching 8 bases. The J segment lost 7 bases and the V segment lost 0 bases, leaving 2 bases of the junction unmatched. Germline V gives CDR1 MNHNS, CDR2 SASEGT. The CDR3 has 14 amino acids. The CDR3: CASSEAGDRQPQHF. DNA for the CDR3: TGTGCCAGCAGTGAAGCGGGGGACAGGCAGCCCCAGCATTTT.

The chain recombines TRBV5-4 with TRBJ2-2; tentative D call: TRBD1 (5 bases). This CDR3 spans 19 amino acids. V gave up 0 bases and J gave up 2 bases, with 20 bases separating them. In germline, CDR1 is SGHNT, CDR2 YYREEE (reference sequence). The CDR3 DNA reads as TGTGCCAGCAGCTTGGGGGTGCAGGGTTTTTTTTACAACACCGGGGAGCTGTTTTTT. Its translation: CASSLGVQGFFYNTGELFF.

A single count supports this clone. The chain joins TRBV5-6 to TRBJ2-7; possible D gene TRBD2, 6 bases. The ends were cut back, 4 bases at V and 9 bases at J, with 14 bases in the middle. Looked up from germline, CDR1 is SGHDT and CDR2 is YYEEEE. The CDR3 has 12 residues. Here the CDR3 DNA reads TGTGCCAGCAGCGGGGGGTCGACGGGGCAGTACTTC. Translating gives CASSGGSTGQYF.

The rearrangement uses TRBV3-1 (or the pseudogene TRBV3-2) and TRBJ2-1; TRBD2 matches at 14 bases. Per germline, CDR1 LGHDT and CDR2 YNNKEL (reference sequence). This CDR3 contains 18 residues. The trim removed 4 bases at V and 8 bases at J, leaving 13 bases unmatched. The CDR3 bases are TGTGCCAGCAGCCCGACCGGGACTAGCGGGAGTAAGGGGCATGAGCAGTTCTTC. Protein sequence: CASSPTGTSGSKGHEQFF.

This chain joins TRBV6-5 and TRBJ2-1; D might be TRBD2 (5 bases). CDR3 length: 15 residues. Deletions cut 4 bases from V and 10 bases from J, with 20 bases between. Germline V lookup: CDR1 MNHEY, CDR2 SVGAGI. The CDR3 region has the DNA TGTGCCAGCAGTTTGTCCGGGGTCGTTTGGGGAGAGCAGTTCTTC. Translated: CASSLSGVVWGEQFF.

The rearrangement links TRBV10-2 to TRBJ2-7; D may be TRBD2 (5 bases). Germline CDR1 reads WSHSY; CDR2 reads SAAADI. V was trimmed by 7 bases and J by 0 bases, leaving 25 bases between them. The CDR3 totals 18 residues. The CDR3 region is CASTTDRGVTHSSYEQYF. CDR3 nucleotide sequence: TGCGCCAGCACCACAGACCGGGGTGTGACTCACAGCTCCTACGAGCAGTACTTC.

This chain connects TRBV20-1 to TRBJ2-7; D not certain. Germline V gene data show CDR1 as DFQATT and CDR2 as SNEGSKA (reference sequence). Trimming took 6 bases from V and 3 from J, leaving 9 bases between them. CDR3 length equals 11 residues. The CDR3 sequence: CSALDGYEQYF. CDR3 nucleotide sequence: TGCAGTGCCCTCGACGGCTACGAGCAGTACTTC.

This rearrangement joins TRBV3-1 (or the pseudogene TRBV3-2) to TRBJ2-2; D remains unclear. V lost 8 bases, J lost 8 bases, and 12 bases lay in between. CDR1 is LGHDT and CDR2 is YNNKEL in the germline V gene (reference sequence). CDR3 length: 12 residues. The DNA of the CDR3 is TGTGCCAGCGCCCCCCTGGGGGGGGAGCTGTTTTTT. Its protein product is CASAPLGGELFF.

The CDR3 is CASSRSLAASTDTQYF. The DNA of the CDR3 is TGTGCCAGCAGTCGCAGCCTAGCGGCTAGCACAGATACGCAGTATTTT. This chain uses TRBV27 with TRBJ2-3; TRBD2 aligns across 7 bases. This CDR3 has 16 amino acids. Germline CDR1 is MNHEY and CDR2 is SMNVEV (reference sequence). Trimming removed 5 bases from V and 0 bases from J; junction bases left unmatched: 8.

The gene calls are TRBV9 and TRBJ2-5; 8 nucleotides agree with TRBD2. The germline CDR1 and CDR2 sequences are SGDLS and YYNGEE. V shed 4 bases, J shed 7 bases, and the junction held 9 bases outside the gene matches. CDR3 length: 14 amino acids. Here the CDR3 DNA reads TGTGCCAGCAGCCTAAGTCTAGCGGGCGGGACCCAGTACTTC. Translation: CASSLSLAGGTQYF.

The rearrangement links TRBV2 to TRBJ2-7, with a tentative D call TRBD2 (6 bases). Germline-derived CDR1 and CDR2 are SNHLY and FYNNEI. CDR3 length: 14 residues. Trimming pared 5 bases from V and 2 bases from J, leaving 13 bases between. CDR3 in DNA: TGTGCCAGCAGTTTCTCCGGGACTCCCTACGAGCAGTACTTC. Protein product: CASSFSGTPYEQYF.

V is TRBV11-3 and J is TRBJ2-6, with D possibly matching TRBD2 (5 bases). The CDR3 contains 15 residues. CDR1 is SGHNT and CDR2 is YENEEA in the germline V gene. V lost 2 bases, J lost 1 base, and 6 bases lay in between. The CDR3: CASSLRGSGANVLTF. The CDR3 nucleotides read TGTGCCAGCAGCTTAAGAGGGTCTGGGGCCAACGTCCTGACTTTC.

The chain links TRBV7-2 to TRBJ1-1; D remains unclear. The CDR3 consists of 13 residues. Germline assignment: CDR1 SGHTA and CDR2 FQGNSA. Between the trimmed V and J ends, which lost 7 bases and 4 bases, there was a span of 13 bases. The chain's CDR3 is CASTFSRGTEAFF. CDR3 bases: TGTGCCAGCACCTTCTCCCGGGGCACTGAAGCTTTCTTT. Full variable domain (missing parts from reference TRBV7-2 and TRBJ1-1): GAGVSQSPSNKVTEKGKDVELRCDPISGHTALYWYRQSLGQGLEFLIYFQGNSAPDKSGLPSDRFSAERTGGSVSTLTIQRTQQEDSAVYLCASTFSRGTEAFFGQGTRLTVV.

The chain recombines TRBV4-3 with TRBJ2-7; D tentatively reads TRBD1 or TRBD2 (6 bases each). CDR1 LGHNA and CDR2 YSLEER come from the germline V gene. CDR3 length: 17 amino acids. V shed 3 bases and J shed 1 base, with 19 bases lying between them. CDR3 sequence reads: CASSQGLEGGWSYEQYF. The CDR3 nucleotides are TGCGCCAGCAGCCAGGGCCTCGAGGGGGGCTGGTCCTACGAGCAGTACTTC.

The J gene is TRBJ2-7, the V gene TRBV5-1, with 7 bases identical to TRBD2. CDR3 length: 16 residues. The V and J ends lost 4 bases and 5 bases, in that order; junction bases with no gene match: 15. Germline loops: CDR1 SGHRS, CDR2 YFSETQ. The CDR3 region is CASSASPSGTFHEQYF. CDR3 bases: TGCGCCAGCAGCGCTTCACCTAGCGGAACCTTCCACGAGCAGTACTTC.

The chain has TRBV15 and TRBJ2-1, with D possibly called TRBD1 or TRBD2 (5 bases each). This CDR3 is 17 amino acids long. V lost 0 bases to trimming and J lost 2 bases, with 14 bases between them. The germline V gene encodes CDR1 LNHNV and CDR2 YYDKDF (reference sequence). Here the CDR3 reads CATSRDRWGPTYNEQFF. The CDR3 coding sequence is TGTGCCACCAGCAGAGATCGTTGGGGACCAACCTACAATGAGCAGTTCTTC.

This chain links TRBV10-3 with TRBJ1-2; D gene ambiguous. The CDR3 runs 13 residues. V was pared by 8 bases and J by 0 bases, with 10 bases between. Germline CDR1 is ENHRY and CDR2 is SYGVKD. CDR3 residues: CAIGLGANYGYTF. CDR3 nucleotides: TGTGCCATCGGCCTGGGAGCTAACTATGGCTACACCTTC.

The rearrangement joins TRBV5-1 to TRBJ1-2; 9 bases agree with TRBD1. Germline trimming cut 2 bases from V and 6 bases from J; bases unmatched to any gene: 2. Germline V CDR1 and CDR2: SGHRS, YFSETQ. The CDR3 contains 13 residues. CDR3 sequence reads: CASSLQGAHGYTF. The CDR3 DNA follows: TGCGCCAGCAGCTTACAGGGGGCGCATGGCTACACCTTC.

In this sample, this clone turned up a few times. The rearrangement joins TRBV5-1 to TRBJ1-2; 9 bases map to TRBD1. CDR1 is SGHRS and CDR2 is YFSETQ in the germline V gene. V was clipped by 0 bases and J by 12 bases; unmatched bases: 9. The CDR3 is made up of 14 amino acids. CDR3: CASSLVLTGGVNTF. DNA for the CDR3: TGCGCCAGCAGCTTGGTGCTGACAGGGGGGGTGAACACCTTC.

The chain is built from TRBV2 and TRBJ1-5; D not certain. CDR1 SNHLY and CDR2 FYNNEI come from the germline V gene. This CDR3 is built from 16 residues. Between the trimmed V and J ends, which lost 3 bases and 5 bases, there was a span of 17 bases. Written as DNA, the CDR3 is TGTGCCAGCAGTGATTCTTTACGGCTGCGGGATCAGCCCCAGCATTTT. This codes for CASSDSLRLRDQPQHF.

The chain carries TRBV6-5 and TRBJ1-5; 7 bases agree with TRBD1. This CDR3 region has 14 residues. The V gene end was trimmed by 7 bases and the J gene end by 7 bases; junction bases not matched to a gene: 10. Germline V gives CDR1 MNHEY, CDR2 SVGAGI. CDR3 residues: CASMTTGVGQPQHF. Written as DNA, the CDR3 is TGTGCCAGCATGACCACAGGGGTTGGCCAGCCCCAGCATTTT.

This chain connects TRBV7-8 to TRBJ1-1; a possible D gene is TRBD1 (6 bases). The CDR3 length is 15 residues. In germline, CDR1 is SGHVS, CDR2 FQNEAQ. V lost 1 base, J lost 0 bases, and 9 bases lay in between. CDR3 nucleotides: TGTGCCAGCAGCTTAGAGGGGGGACTGAACACTGAAGCTTTCTTT. Translating gives CASSLEGGLNTEAFF.